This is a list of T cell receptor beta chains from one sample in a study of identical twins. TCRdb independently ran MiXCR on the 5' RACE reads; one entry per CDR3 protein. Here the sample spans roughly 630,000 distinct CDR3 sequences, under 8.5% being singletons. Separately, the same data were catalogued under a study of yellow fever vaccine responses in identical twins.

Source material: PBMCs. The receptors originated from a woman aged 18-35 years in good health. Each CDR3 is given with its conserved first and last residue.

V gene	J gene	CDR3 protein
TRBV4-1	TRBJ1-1	CASSHRTGATEAFF
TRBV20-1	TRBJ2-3	CSGRALTDTQYF
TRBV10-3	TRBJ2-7	CAITRDRVAEQYF
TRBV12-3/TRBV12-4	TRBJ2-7	CASSPGQTYEQYF
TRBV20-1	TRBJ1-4	CSARDGGATNEKLFF
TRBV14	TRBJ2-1	CASSRLFNEQFF
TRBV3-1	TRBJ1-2	CASSDTNYGYTF
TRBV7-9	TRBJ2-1	CASSFGGSHEFF
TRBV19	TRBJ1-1	CASSMGASVEWNTEAFF
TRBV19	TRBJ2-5	CASGQLETQYF
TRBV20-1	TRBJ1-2	CSARDGASNYGYTF
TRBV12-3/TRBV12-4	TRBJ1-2	CASSLRNNYGYTF
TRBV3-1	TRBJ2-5	CASSQAGDREETQYF
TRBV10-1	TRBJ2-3	CASSEDRAGTDTQYF
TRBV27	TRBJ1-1	CASSFAGTGGTEAFF
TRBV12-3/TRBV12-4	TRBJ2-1	CASIPSGVYNEQFF
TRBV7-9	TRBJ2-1	CASSSLPGLADNEQFF
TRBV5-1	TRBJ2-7	CASSLSPDRLAYEQYF
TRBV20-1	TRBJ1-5	CSAREGTGRNQPQHF
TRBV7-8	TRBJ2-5	CASSLELAGIPTGSGTQYF
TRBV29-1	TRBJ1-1	CSVEGMQGNMMNTEAFF
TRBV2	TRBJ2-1	CASKTSGGAYNEQFF
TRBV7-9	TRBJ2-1	CASSYFQNEQFF
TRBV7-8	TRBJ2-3	CASRIGVSGLAGNTDTQYF
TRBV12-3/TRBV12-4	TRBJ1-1	CASTDRGTEAFF
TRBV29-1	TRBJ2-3	CSVVAGPASTDTQYF
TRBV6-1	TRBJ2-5	CASSKGTSGTLETQYF
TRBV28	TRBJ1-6	CASSLRDRDNSPLHF
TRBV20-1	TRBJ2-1	CSATRNSGVYNEQFF
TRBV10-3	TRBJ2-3	CAISEGGAVDTQYF